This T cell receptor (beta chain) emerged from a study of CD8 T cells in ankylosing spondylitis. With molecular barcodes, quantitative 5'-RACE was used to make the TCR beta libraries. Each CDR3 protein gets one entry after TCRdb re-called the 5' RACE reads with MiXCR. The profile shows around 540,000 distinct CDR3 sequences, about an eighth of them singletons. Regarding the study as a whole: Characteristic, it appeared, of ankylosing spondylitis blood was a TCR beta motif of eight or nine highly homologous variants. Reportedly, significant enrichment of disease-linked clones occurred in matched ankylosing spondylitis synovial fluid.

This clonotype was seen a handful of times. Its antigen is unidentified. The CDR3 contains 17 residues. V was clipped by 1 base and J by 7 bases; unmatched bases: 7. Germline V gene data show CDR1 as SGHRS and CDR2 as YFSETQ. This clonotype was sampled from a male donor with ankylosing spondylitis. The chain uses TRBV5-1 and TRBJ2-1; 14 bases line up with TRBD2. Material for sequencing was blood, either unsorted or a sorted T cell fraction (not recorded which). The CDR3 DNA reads TGCGCCAGCAGCTTGATATTCCGGACTAGCGGGAGGAATGAGCAGTTCTTC. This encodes CASSLIFRTSGRNEQFF.